The 4 T cell receptor beta chains presented below share a single source sample, sequenced in a study of blood T cell repertoires in COVID-19. TCRdb's table, derived via immunoSEQ multiplex PCR, lists solely in-frame clones and lacks some. Seen here are approximately 290,000 clones, 70% to 90% observed once, and the top ten hold roughly 4%. Sequencing input: PBMCs or T cells enriched from blood (not recorded which). The receptors were gathered from a woman in her twenties or thirties who had recovered from COVID-19.

The chain combines TRBV11-2 with TRBJ1-3, with 9 nucleotides matching TRBD1. Germline assignment: CDR1 SGHAT and CDR2 FQNNGV. CDR3 size: 18 residues. Trimming cost V 5 bases and J 4 bases; bases outside gene matches: 15. As DNA, the CDR3 is TGTGCCAGCAGCCCATACTGGGGGGGACAGGGATCGGGAAACACCATATATTTT. This codes for CASSPYWGGQGSGNTIYF.

The chain uses TRBV2 and TRBJ1-1; 7 bases map to TRBD1. This CDR3 is 14 amino acids long. Germline lookup yields CDR1 SNHLY and CDR2 FYNNEI. Trimming cost V 6 bases and J 3 bases; bases outside gene matches: 7. In DNA form, the CDR3 reads TGTGCCAGCAGAGCCCGACAGGGCTACACTGAAGCTTTCTTT. Encoded protein: CASRARQGYTEAFF.

The chain has TRBV5-6 and TRBJ1-1, with TRBD1 as a possible D gene (6 bases). The CDR3 is 13 residues long. Trimming shortened V by 0 bases and J by 11 bases, and 14 bases separated the two germline ends. The germline CDR1 and CDR2 sequences are SGHDT and YYEEEE. The CDR3 reads CASSLVRTDEAFF. CDR3 sequence (DNA): TGTGCCAGCAGCTTGGTCAGGACAGATGAGGCTTTCTTT.

Written as DNA, the CDR3 is TGCGCCAGTGCGGGACTAGCGGGTGGTGGAGATACGCAGTATTTT. This encodes CASAGLAGGGDTQYF. This chain uses TRBV5-1 with TRBJ2-3, with 12 bases matching TRBD2. With 8 bases clipped from V and 5 bases from J, the junction kept 9 bases outside the gene matches. The CDR3 spans 15 residues. From germline, CDR1 is SGHRS and CDR2 YFSETQ.